These 18 T cell receptor beta chains were sequenced from one sample in a study of shared clonotypes between healthy human individuals. The assay was immunoSEQ multiplex PCR, and TCRdb's table has in-frame clones only and misses some. The sample has millions of clones, about 94% seen once; the top ten hold about 1.1%. Selected positively for CCR7 and CD45RO-negative, naive CD8 cells excluded terminally differentiated effector memory CD45RA+ cells. Sequencing was carried out using naive CD8+ T cells sorted from blood. Receptors were obtained from a man in his late teens or twenties in good health.

V and J are TRBV21-1 and TRBJ2-2; no DNA check was done on the table's D call, TRBD2. TRBV21-1 is a pseudogene locus. The CDR3 spans 14 residues. CDR3 DNA sequence: TGTGCCAGCAGCAAAGATCCGGTCCCCGGGGAGCTGTTTTTT. Residues: CASSKDPVPGELFF.

The chain has TRBV28 and TRBJ2-7, with D perhaps TRBD1 or TRBD2 (6 bases each). The germline V gene has CDR1 MDHEN and CDR2 SYDVKM. The V gene lost 2 bases and the J gene lost 3 bases, with 14 bases spanning the gap. The CDR3 length is 15 residues. Written as DNA, the CDR3 is TGTGCCAGCAGTTTAACGGGGGCTATGGGCTACGAGCAGTACTTC. Translation: CASSLTGAMGYEQYF. Based on the CDR3 plus reference TRBV28 and TRBJ2-7, the full variable domain is DVKVTQSSRYLVKRTGEKVFLECVQDMDHENMFWYRQDPGLGLRLIYFSYDVKMKEKGDIPEGYSVSREKKERFSLILESASTNQTSMYLCASSLTGAMGYEQYFGPGTRLTVT.

About this clone: This may arise from a read error, as a much more abundant clone is one base away. Other DNA sequences in this sample translate to the same CDR3. The chain couples TRBV9 to TRBJ2-7; D call uncertain. The V gene lost 0 bases and the J gene lost 2 bases, with 9 bases spanning the gap. This CDR3 spans 14 amino acids. The germline V gene encodes CDR1 SGDLS and CDR2 YYNGEE. For the CDR3, the DNA is TGTGCCAGCAGCGTAGGGGGTGGAACCTACGAGCAGTACTTC. Protein sequence: CASSVGGGTYEQYF. The variable domain in full, completed from reference TRBV9 and TRBJ2-7, reads DSGVTQTPKHLITATGQRVTLRCSPRSGDLSVYWYQQSLDQGLQFLIQYYNGEERAKGNILERFSAQQFPDLHSELNLSSLELGDSALYFCASSVGGGTYEQYFGPGTRLTVT.

This sequence joins TRBV10-2 and TRBJ1-6; TRBD1 is a possible D gene (6 bases). The CDR3 is 14 residues long. Trimming removed 4 bases at V and 6 bases at J, with 10 bases between. Germline V lookup: CDR1 WSHSY, CDR2 SAAADI. CDR3 in DNA: TGCGCCAGCAGTGGACAGGCGGGTAATTCACCCCTCCACTTT. This encodes CASSGQAGNSPLHF.

The chain employs TRBV18 and TRBJ2-7; D is perhaps TRBD1 or TRBD2 (5 bases each). This CDR3 region has 17 residues. V was clipped by 3 bases and J by 6 bases, with 24 bases between them. CDR1 is KGHSH and CDR2 is LQKENI in the germline V gene. CDR3 nucleotides: TGTGCCAGCTCACCTTTTGGGACGGCCGAAGGAATAAGCGAGCAGTACTTC. Encoded protein: CASSPFGTAEGISEQYF. Complete variable domain (other parts from reference TRBV18 and TRBJ2-7): NAGVMQNPRHLVRRRGQEARLRCSPMKGHSHVYWYRQLPEEGLKFMVYLQKENIIDESGMPKERFSAEFPKEGPSILRIQQVVRGDSAAYFCASSPFGTAEGISEQYFGPGTRLTVT.

The rearrangement uses TRBV4-1 and TRBJ2-6; no definite D call. There are 16 residues in the CDR3. Germline loops: CDR1 MGHRA, CDR2 YSYEKL. Trimming shortened V by 3 bases and J by 3 bases, and 12 bases separated the two germline ends. CDR3 in DNA: TGCGCCAGCAGCCAGGCCGAGAGGATTGGGGCCAACGTCCTGACTTTC. Its translation is CASSQAERIGANVLTF.

The chain couples TRBV2 to TRBJ2-7; tentatively, D is TRBD2 (5 bases). This CDR3 has 12 residues. V lost 8 bases, J lost 12 bases, and 20 bases lay in between. CDR1 SNHLY and CDR2 FYNNEI come from the germline V gene. The CDR3 here is CASGIGEPKGYF. Here the CDR3 DNA reads TGTGCCAGCGGAATCGGGGAGCCCAAGGGGTACTTC.

This chain joins TRBV4-1 and TRBJ1-1, with 7 nucleotides matching TRBD1. The J segment lost 5 bases and the V segment lost 0 bases, leaving 3 bases of the junction unmatched. CDR1 is MGHRA, CDR2 YSYEKL, per germline. The CDR3 extends over 14 amino acids. The CDR3 DNA reads as TGCGCCAGCAGCCAAGAACAGGGGAGAACTGAAGCTTTCTTT. Encoded protein: CASSQEQGRTEAFF.

V is TRBV5-4 and J is TRBJ2-5, with D possibly TRBD2 on 5 matching bases. V dropped 5 bases and J dropped 5 bases, with 10 bases sitting between them. CDR3 length: 12 residues. Germline CDR1 reads SGHNT; CDR2 reads YYREEE (reference sequence). The CDR3 DNA sequence: TGTGCCAGCAGTGAGGACTCGGAGACCCAGTACTTC. This translates into CASSEDSETQYF.

As to this clone: This sample also contains other DNA sequences that code for the same CDR3. The chain employs TRBV27 and TRBJ2-5; D might be TRBD2 (6 bases). The ends were cut back, 2 bases at V and 1 base at J, with 8 bases in the middle. CDR3 length: 14 residues. From germline, CDR1 is MNHEY and CDR2 SMNVEV (reference sequence). This CDR3 reads CASSLRGTQETQYF. The CDR3 DNA reads as TGTGCCAGCAGTTTACGCGGGACCCAAGAGACCCAGTACTTC.

Concerning this clone: Other DNA sequences in the same sample also yield this CDR3. The V gene is TRBV19, the J gene TRBJ1-5, with 7 bases aligning to TRBD1. The trim removed 4 bases at V and 0 bases at J, leaving 3 bases unmatched. Germline CDR1 reads LNHDA; CDR2 reads SQIVND (reference sequence). This CDR3 has 15 amino acids. The CDR3 here is CASSTTGYSNQPQHF. CDR3 sequence (DNA): TGTGCCAGTAGTACGACAGGGTATAGCAATCAGCCCCAGCATTTT.

The chain links TRBV5-8 to TRBJ2-7, with 9 bases fitting TRBD1. The germline V gene has CDR1 SGHTS and CDR2 YDEGEE. V trimming: 7 bases; J trimming: 6 bases; junction bases outside the gene matches: 8. The CDR3 sequence is 13 residues long. The CDR3 protein is CASRDRALLEQYF. The CDR3 coding sequence is TGTGCCAGCCGGGACAGGGCTCTCCTCGAGCAGTACTTC.

The rearrangement links TRBV7-9 to TRBJ1-2; 9 positions agree with TRBD1. Germline V gene lookup returns CDR1 SEHNR and CDR2 FQNEAQ (reference sequence). The V gene end was trimmed by 4 bases and the J gene end by 8 bases; junction bases not matched to a gene: 8. The CDR3 totals 14 residues. As DNA, the CDR3 is TGTGCCAGCAGCTCAGCAGGGACAGGGAACGGCTACACCTTC. The encoded protein is CASSSAGTGNGYTF.

The chain has TRBV6-5 and TRBJ1-2; D gene unclear. The CDR3 contains 14 residues. The V end was cut by 4 bases, the J end by 6 bases, with 15 bases between. The germline V gene has CDR1 MNHEY and CDR2 SVGAGI. CDR3 protein: CASSSTPPRDGYTF. CDR3 nucleotides: TGTGCCAGCAGTTCGACGCCGCCACGGGATGGCTACACCTTC.

J is TRBJ2-7 and V is TRBV10-3, with 11 bases that match TRBD1. The germline CDR1 and CDR2 sequences are ENHRY and SYGVKD. The V segment lost 0 bases and the J segment 5 bases; nucleotides outside the gene matches: 3. This CDR3 spans 15 amino acids. CDR3 bases: TGTGCCATCAGTGAGTCAGGACAGGGGGCCCACGAGCAGTACTTC. This codes for CAISESGQGAHEQYF.

The chain employs TRBV13 and TRBJ2-7; 11 bases line up with TRBD2. The CDR3 spans 15 residues. V lost 5 bases, J lost 6 bases, and 9 bases stayed unmatched. The germline gives CDR1 PRHDT, CDR2 FYEKMQ (reference sequence). CDR3 region: CASSPPTSGRPEQYF. The CDR3 DNA sequence: TGTGCCAGCAGCCCCCCCACTAGCGGGAGACCCGAGCAGTACTTC.

This sequence joins TRBV27 and TRBJ2-7, with 10 positions matching TRBD1. Trimming at V came to 3 bases and at J to 2 bases, leaving 13 bases not matched to a gene. CDR3 length equals 18 residues. Germline V CDR1 and CDR2: MNHEY, SMNVEV (reference sequence). Written as DNA, the CDR3 is TGTGCCAGCAGTTTGGGTCCCGGGACAGGGGACGGAGCCTACGAGCAGTACTTC. This codes for CASSLGPGTGDGAYEQYF.

This clone was seen a single time. This chain joins TRBV21-1 and TRBJ1-5; no check of the table's D call, TRBD1, against the DNA was made. TRBV21-1 is a documented pseudogene. The CDR3 is 18 amino acids. In DNA form, the CDR3 reads TGTGCCAGCAGCAAATCTGGGTCTAGGAGACAGCTCGATCAGCCCCAGCATTTT. It specifies CASSKSGSRRQLDQPQHF.